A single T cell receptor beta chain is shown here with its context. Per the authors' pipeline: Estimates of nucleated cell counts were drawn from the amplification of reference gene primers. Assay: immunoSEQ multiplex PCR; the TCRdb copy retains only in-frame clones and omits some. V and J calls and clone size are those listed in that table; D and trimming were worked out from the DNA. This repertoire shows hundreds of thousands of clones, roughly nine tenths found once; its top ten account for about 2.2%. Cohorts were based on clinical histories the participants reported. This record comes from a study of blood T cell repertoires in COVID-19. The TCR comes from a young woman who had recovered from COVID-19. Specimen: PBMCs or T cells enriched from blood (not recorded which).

CDR3 in amino acids: CASIPRDTSPYEQYF. The CDR3 DNA reads as TGTGCCAGTATCCCCCGGGACACATCCCCCTACGAGCAGTACTTC. The J gene is TRBJ2-7, the V gene TRBV19; D is perhaps TRBD1 (6 bases). V was cut by 7 bases and J by 2 bases, with 18 bases left in between. There are 15 residues in the CDR3. The germline CDR1 and CDR2 sequences are LNHDA and SQIVND (reference sequence).